A selection of T cell receptor beta chains follows, all from one sample in a study of blood T cell repertoires in COVID-19. Using immunoSEQ multiplex PCR, the repertoire was profiled, and TCRdb retains in-frame clones only, with some absent. The sample carries around 340,000 clones, 89% recorded once. The sequencing input was peripheral blood. These receptors all come from a woman aged 60 to 75 with COVID-19, enrolled during active disease. The CDR3 runs from the conserved cysteine through the conserved F or W. A D gene is named only where the DNA matches it firmly. A clone size is listed for some rows: how often the clone was seen (once, few, many), or a class if it is expanded.

cdr3_length d_call j_call clone_size v_call cdr3_nt cdr3_aa
18 TRBD2 TRBJ2-3 NA TRBV5-1 TGCGCCAGCAGCCCGGGACTAGCGGGGGGGCTCCGCACAGATACGCAGTATTTT CASSPGLAGGLRTDTQYF
14 TRBD1 TRBJ1-6 once TRBV5-6 TGTGCCAGCAGCAACGACAGGGGTAATTCACCCCTCCACTTT CASSNDRGNSPLHF
17 TRBD2 TRBJ2-5 NA TRBV28 TGTGCCAGCAGTTCAACCTCTAGCGGGGGGGCCTTTAAGACCCAGTACTTC CASSSTSSGGAFKTQYF
14 NA TRBJ1-6 NA TRBV5-6 TGTGCCAGCAGCCCTGAGGCGGGGCAGTCACCCCTCCACTTT CASSPEAGQSPLHF
19 TRBD1 TRBJ1-2 NA TRBV11-2 TGTGCCAGCAGCTTAGCCCATACCTTAAGCAGGGGGCGGCCCTATGGCTACACCTTC CASSLAHTLSRGRPYGYTF
14 NA TRBJ2-7 NA TRBV5-1 TGCGCCAGCAGCTTATCAGGGGGGCTGGCCGAGCAGTACTTC CASSLSGGLAEQYF
14 TRBD1 TRBJ1-1 NA TRBV6-5 TGTGCCAGCACTCGGGGACAGGGGCGAATGGGAGCTTTCTTT CASTRGQGRMGAFF
17 NA TRBJ1-5 once TRBV19 TGTGCCAGTAGTATGGGTAGGGGTGGCGTGAGCAATCAGCCCCAGCATTTT CASSMGRGGVSNQPQHF
13 NA TRBJ1-1 NA TRBV18 TGTGCCAGCTCGGCTAACGGGGACACTGAAGCTTTCTTT CASSANGDTEAFF
14 NA TRBJ1-4 NA TRBV6-5 TGTGCCAGCAGACTCAGGCGAACTAATGAAAAACTGTTTTTT CASRLRRTNEKLFF
15 NA TRBJ2-1 NA TRBV7-8 TGTGCCAGCAGCGTTAGCGAAATCTCCTACAATGAGCAGTTCTTC CASSVSEISYNEQFF
15 TRBD1 TRBJ2-5 NA TRBV18 TGTGCCAGCTCTCCCACAGGCAGGGGGCAAGAGACCCAGTACTTC CASSPTGRGQETQYF
15 NA TRBJ1-5 NA TRBV2 TGTGCCAGCAGGTTCGACGACATTAGCAATCAGCCCCAGCATTTT CASRFDDISNQPQHF
13 NA TRBJ2-7 NA TRBV5-4 TGTGCCAGCAGCTTGGTTTCCGCGTACGAGCAGTACTTC CASSLVSAYEQYF
16 TRBD1 TRBJ2-3 NA TRBV9 TGTGCCAGCAGCGTAGGACAGGGGGCGGAGGCAGATACGCAGTATTTT CASSVGQGAEADTQYF
16 TRBD2 TRBJ2-2 NA TRBV7-9 TGTGCCATCCCCGCGCTAGCGGGGGAGAACACCGGGGAGCTGTTTTTT CAIPALAGENTGELFF
11 NA TRBJ1-2 NA TRBV28 TGTGCCGGAACCGGGGGTCGGGGCTACACCTTC CAGTGGRGYTF
14 NA TRBJ2-3 NA TRBV6-5 TGTGCCAGCAGCCTACTAATTAGCACAGATACGCAGTATTTT CASSLLISTDTQYF
16 NA TRBJ1-3 NA TRBV18 TGTGCCAGCTCACCTCTAGACAGCCCGGGCGGAAACACCATATATTTT CASSPLDSPGGNTIYF
15 NA TRBJ2-3 NA TRBV12-5 TGTGCTAGTGGTTTGACTGTCGGCCAGGGGTATACGCAGTATTTT CASGLTVGQGYTQYF
11 TRBD1 TRBJ2-5 NA TRBV29-1 TGCAGCGTGACAGGGTGGGAGACCCAGTACTTC CSVTGWETQYF
15 TRBD1 TRBJ2-2 NA TRBV5-1 TGCGCCAGCAGACGGACAGGAGACAACACCGGGGAGCTGTTTTTT CASRRTGDNTGELFF
16 TRBD2 TRBJ2-1 NA TRBV5-5 TGTGCCAGCAGCAGCACCCAGACTAGCGGGTGGGGTGAGCAGTTCTTC CASSSTQTSGWGEQFF
16 TRBD1 TRBJ1-2 NA TRBV6-6 TGTGCCAGCAGTTACTCGAAGGCAGGGGGCAACTATGGCTACACCTTC CASSYSKAGGNYGYTF
14 NA TRBJ1-2 few TRBV5-4 TGTGCCAGCACCCCCCAGGGCCCAGGGGAAGGCTACACCTTC CASTPQGPGEGYTF
16 TRBD1 TRBJ1-1 NA TRBV7-9 TGTGCCAGCAGCTTGGATCCGGGACAGGGGAACACTGAAGCTTTCTTT CASSLDPGQGNTEAFF
13 NA TRBJ1-1 NA TRBV2 TGTGCCAGCAGTGAATGGGGGCAGGTGGGAGCTTTCTTT CASSEWGQVGAFF
14 NA TRBJ1-2 NA TRBV9 TGTGCCAGCAGCGTAGGAAGCAGCGGGAAGGGCTACACCTTC CASSVGSSGKGYTF
17 NA TRBJ1-4 NA TRBV18 TGTGCCAGCTCACCAACCCCCTCCGGAACAGCTAATGAAAAACTGTTTTTT CASSPTPSGTANEKLFF
16 NA TRBJ1-4 once TRBV25-1 TGTGCCAGCAGTGAGGCCCGTGCGGCAACTAATGAAAAACTGTTTTTT CASSEARAATNEKLFF
14 NA TRBJ1-2 NA TRBV29-1 TGCAGCGCTCCCGCGGGACTGCATCAATATGGCTACACCTTC CSAPAGLHQYGYTF
13 TRBD1 TRBJ1-1 once TRBV24-1 TGTGCCACCAGCGACAGGGGTTATACTGAAGCTTTCTTT CATSDRGYTEAFF
16 NA TRBJ1-2 once TRBV6-6 TGTGCCAGCAGTTCAACAGATCCCTCCGGGGGCTATGGCTACACCTTC CASSSTDPSGGYGYTF
14 NA TRBJ1-4 NA TRBV9 TGTGCCAGCAGCGTAGAAGGGGATGGAGAAAAACTGTTTTTT CASSVEGDGEKLFF
18 TRBD1 TRBJ1-1 NA TRBV7-2 TGTGCCAGCAGCTACTCCCCCGGGACAGTAGGAATGAACACTGAAGCTTTCTTT CASSYSPGTVGMNTEAFF
15 NA TRBJ1-4 NA TRBV7-9 TGTGCCAGCAGCTTAGTACAGGGAAGAGGAGAAAAACTGTTTTTT CASSLVQGRGEKLFF
14 TRBD2 TRBJ2-1 NA TRBV10-1 TGCGCCAGCAGTGGCGGGGGATCCTACAATGAGCAGTTCTTC CASSGGGSYNEQFF
15 NA TRBJ1-1 few TRBV23-1 TGCGCCAGCAGTCTGTCGACAGCAAAGAACACTGAAGCTTTCTTT CASSLSTAKNTEAFF
13 NA TRBJ2-5 NA TRBV5-1 TGCGCCAGCACCTCCGGGGAGCAAGAGACCCAGTACTTC CASTSGEQETQYF
16 NA TRBJ2-1 NA TRBV6-2/TRBV6-3 TGTGCCAGCAGTTCCATAACAAGGAGCTCCTACAATGAGCAGTTCTTC CASSSITRSSYNEQFF
16 TRBD2 TRBJ2-3 NA TRBV2 TGTGCCAGCAGGGCTACTAGCGGGGGTTACACAGATACGCAGTATTTT CASRATSGGYTDTQYF
17 NA TRBJ1-6 NA TRBV6-1 TGTGCCAGCAGTGTGTCATCGCGGGGGGCTCAGAATTCACCCCTCCACTTT CASSVSSRGAQNSPLHF
15 TRBD1 TRBJ1-1 NA TRBV28 TGTGCCAGCAGTTCACCCACGGCCGGGACAGGGCGCGTAGTCTTT CASSSPTAGTGRVVF
18 NA TRBJ1-3 NA TRBV18 TGTGCCAGCTCACTTCAGAGAGCGCGAGATTTGGCTGGAAACACCATATATTTT CASSLQRARDLAGNTIYF
14 TRBD1 TRBJ1-2 once TRBV5-6 TGTGCCAGCAGTTCTAAGGACAGGAACTATGGCTACACCTTC CASSSKDRNYGYTF